A single sample is the source of the 32 T cell receptor beta chains below, sequenced in a study of T cells after yellow fever vaccination. Using its own MiXCR run on the 5' RACE reads, TCRdb lists one record per CDR3 protein. The sample lists under 250,000 distinct CDR3 sequences, approximately 3% seen once, with roughly 3% in the top ten. The specimen was CD4+ T cells sorted from PBMCs, collected 10 days after the yellow fever booster vaccination. The source of these receptors is a man aged 18 to 30 who received the YFV17D yellow fever vaccine.

This clonotype was picked up many times. The rearrangement uses TRBV7-2 and TRBJ1-5; D unclear. This CDR3 contains 13 residues. V lost 5 bases and J 3 bases, leaving 8 bases between the germline ends. The germline CDR1 and CDR2 sequences are SGHTA and FQGNSA. The CDR3 protein is CASSPLINQPQHF. The CDR3, as DNA: TGTGCCAGCAGCCCCCTAATCAATCAGCCCCAGCATTTT.

The table lists this clonotype with a few counts. The V gene is TRBV9, the J gene TRBJ1-1, with a tentative D call TRBD1 (5 bases). CDR1 SGDLS and CDR2 YYNGEE come from the germline V gene. Trimming pared 4 bases from V and 1 base from J, leaving 17 bases between. The CDR3 totals 16 residues. CDR3 protein: CASSPWGGAPNTEAFF. In DNA, the CDR3 is TGTGCCAGCAGCCCCTGGGGAGGGGCCCCGAACACTGAAGCTTTCTTT.

This clonotype was detected many times. The chain joins TRBV19 to TRBJ1-6; D ambiguous. CDR1 is LNHDA, CDR2 SQIVND, per germline (reference sequence). V was clipped by 2 bases and J by 7 bases, with 9 bases between them. This CDR3 is 14 amino acids long. The CDR3 sequence is CASSIQVDNSPLHF. The CDR3 nucleotides are TGTGCCAGTAGTATACAGGTCGACAATTCACCCCTCCACTTT.

The gene calls are TRBV5-1 and TRBJ2-5; perhaps TRBD1 as D (6 bases). The CDR3 totals 15 residues. V dropped 6 bases and J dropped 0 bases, with 15 bases sitting between them. Germline CDR1 is SGHRS and CDR2 is YFSETQ. The CDR3 sequence is CASKEDRLYQETQYF. DNA for the CDR3: TGCGCCAGCAAGGAGGACAGACTTTACCAAGAGACCCAGTACTTC.

This clonotype was detected many times. The rearrangement links TRBV5-1 to TRBJ2-5; D may be TRBD2 (6 bases). CDR1 is SGHRS, CDR2 YFSETQ, per germline. V lost 4 bases, J lost 4 bases, and 11 bases lay in between. The CDR3 is made up of 13 amino acids. CDR3: CASSPGTAETQYF. The DNA for the CDR3 is TGCGCCAGCAGCCCGGGGACTGCAGAGACCCAGTACTTC.

V and J are TRBV7-3 and TRBJ2-1, with TRBD2 matching 7 bases. This CDR3 spans 16 amino acids. V shed 5 bases, J shed 0 bases, and the junction held 7 bases outside the gene matches. CDR1 is SGHTA, CDR2 FQGTGA, per germline. DNA for the CDR3: TGTGCCAGCAGCCCCCACGCTAGCGGCTCCTACAATGAGCAGTTCTTC. Its protein is CASSPHASGSYNEQFF.

This clonotype was seen many times. This sequence joins TRBV20-1 and TRBJ2-2, with D perhaps matching TRBD1 (6 bases). This CDR3 region has 12 residues. V lost 5 bases and J lost 8, with 12 bases in between. Germline values: CDR1 DFQATT, CDR2 SNEGSKA (reference sequence). The CDR3 DNA reads TGCAGTGCTCCCAGGGGATCGGGGGAGCTGTTTTTT. This sequence encodes CSAPRGSGELFF.

Ten or more counts support this clonotype. This chain joins TRBV12-3 or TRBV12-4 and TRBJ2-3; D gene unclear. There are 13 residues in the CDR3. Trimming stripped 6 bases from V and 0 bases from J, with 7 bases between. The CDR3 loop reads CASRRISTDTQYF. As DNA, the CDR3 is TGTGCCAGCAGACGGATTAGCACAGATACGCAGTATTTT.

This clonotype was detected many times. The V and J genes are TRBV7-2 and TRBJ1-2, with D unresolved. Germline V gene data show CDR1 as SGHTA and CDR2 as FQGNSA. Trimming took off 4 bases at V and 0 bases at J, with 9 bases between the two ends. CDR3 length equals 14 residues. Here the CDR3 reads CASSSANANYGYTF. CDR3 sequence (DNA): TGTGCCAGCAGCTCCGCCAATGCTAACTATGGCTACACCTTC.

This chain connects TRBV5-1 to TRBJ2-5; D uncertain. The CDR3 extends over 15 amino acids. The ends were cut back, 4 bases at V and 4 bases at J, with 17 bases in the middle. Germline V gene data show CDR1 as SGHRS and CDR2 as YFSETQ. CDR3 sequence: CASSAPASWTETQYF. In nucleotides, the CDR3 is TGCGCCAGCAGCGCCCCTGCAAGTTGGACAGAGACCCAGTACTTC.

There are a few counts of this clonotype. The chain couples TRBV7-3 to TRBJ1-1, with D perhaps matching TRBD1 (6 bases). CDR3 size: 14 residues. The V gene lost 5 bases and the J gene lost 7 bases, with 17 bases spanning the gap. Germline CDR1 is SGHTA and CDR2 is FQGTGA. CDR3 coding DNA: TGTGCCAGCAGCCGCTACGATTGGACAGATGAAGCTTTCTTT. This gives the protein CASSRYDWTDEAFF.

This chain connects TRBV10-3 to TRBJ2-1; D is perhaps TRBD1 (6 bases). CDR1 and CDR2 (germline): ENHRY, SYGVKD. The CDR3 loop spans 14 amino acids. Trimming removed 6 bases from V and 2 bases from J, with 11 bases in between. The CDR3 DNA reads TGTGCCATCAGCTGGACAGAGACCTACAATGAGCAGTTCTTC. Its protein product is CAISWTETYNEQFF.

This clonotype was recorded at least ten times. This chain connects TRBV7-9 to TRBJ2-5; weak D call: TRBD2 (5 bases). V was pared by 2 bases and J by 3 bases, with 13 bases between. The CDR3 totals 15 residues. The germline V gene has CDR1 SEHNR and CDR2 FQNEAQ (reference sequence). Here the CDR3 DNA reads TGTGCCAGCAGCTTATTTCTCCGAGGGAAAGAGACCCAGTACTTC. Amino acid sequence: CASSLFLRGKETQYF.

This clonotype was counted many times. The chain employs TRBV7-2 and TRBJ2-5, with D perhaps being TRBD1 or TRBD2 (5 bases each). V lost 4 bases and J lost 5, with 20 bases in between. Germline V lookup: CDR1 SGHTA, CDR2 FQGNSA. The CDR3 has 16 residues. CDR3 nucleotides: TGTGCCAGCAGCTCGCCTGGGGCGCCGGGGCGGGAGACCCAGTACTTC. As protein: CASSSPGAPGRETQYF.

This clonotype was recorded at least ten times. V is TRBV25-1 and J is TRBJ2-7, with D perhaps matching TRBD1 (6 bases). From germline, CDR1 is MGHDK and CDR2 SYGVNS. The V end lost 2 bases, the J end lost 5 bases, and 16 bases lay between the germline ends. The CDR3 is 15 residues long. CDR3 loop: CASSEPGTMAHEQYF. The CDR3 DNA reads TGTGCCAGCAGTGAACCCGGGACAATGGCCCACGAGCAGTACTTC.

The rearrangement links TRBV24-1 to TRBJ2-5, with D perhaps matching TRBD1 or TRBD2 (6 bases each). This CDR3 has 12 residues. V lost 6 bases to trimming and J lost 5 bases, with 9 bases between them. The V gene's germline CDR1 is KGHDR and CDR2 SFDVKD. The CDR3, as DNA: TGTGCCACCAGTAGGAGGGGGGAGACCCAGTACTTC. This encodes CATSRRGETQYF.

This clonotype was detected many times. V usage is TRBV10-3 and J usage is TRBJ2-1, with 9 bases aligning to TRBD2. CDR1 is ENHRY and CDR2 is SYGVKD in the germline V gene. Trimming at V came to 6 bases and at J to 10 bases, leaving 7 bases not matched to a gene. The length of the CDR3 is 13 residues. CDR3: CAIRNGTSWEQFF. The CDR3 DNA sequence: TGTGCCATCAGGAACGGGACTAGCTGGGAGCAGTTCTTC.

The gene calls are TRBV5-1 and TRBJ1-2; D unclear. Germline values: CDR1 SGHRS, CDR2 YFSETQ. The CDR3 totals 15 residues. Trimming removed 4 bases from V and 0 bases from J, with 13 bases in between. CDR3 sequence reads: CASSLAPDTNYGYTF. The CDR3 nucleotides read TGCGCCAGCAGCCTAGCACCAGACACTAACTATGGCTACACCTTC. The variable domain in full, with the rest retrieved from reference TRBV5-1 and TRBJ1-2, is KAGVTQTPRYLIKTRGQQVTLSCSPISGHRSVSWYQQTPGQGLQFLFEYFSETQRNKGNFPGRFSGRQFSNSRSEMNVSTLELGDSALYLCASSLAPDTNYGYTFGSGTRLTVV.

This clonotype has only a few counts. The rearrangement joins TRBV20-1 to TRBJ1-3; D is possibly TRBD1 (5 bases). V was shortened by 2 bases and J by 10 bases, with 12 bases between the two germline ends. This CDR3 is 12 amino acids long. CDR1 and CDR2 (germline): DFQATT, SNEGSKA (reference sequence). The CDR3 reads CSARPGGGTIYF. In nucleotides, the CDR3 is TGCAGTGCTAGACCCGGGGGTGGTACCATATATTTT.

V is TRBV7-2 and J is TRBJ1-5; 10 nucleotides agree with TRBD1. Trimming at V came to 1 base and at J to 6 bases, leaving 3 bases not matched to a gene. Looked up from germline, CDR1 is SGHTA and CDR2 is FQGNSA. This CDR3 spans 15 amino acids. CDR3 coding DNA: TGTGCCAGCAGCTTAGACGGACAGGGGGGTCAGCCCCAGCATTTT. The encoded protein is CASSLDGQGGQPQHF. Complete variable domain (other parts from reference TRBV7-2 and TRBJ1-5): GAGVSQSPSNKVTEKGKDVELRCDPISGHTALYWYRQSLGQGLEFLIYFQGNSAPDKSGLPSDRFSAERTGGSVSTLTIQRTQQEDSAVYLCASSLDGQGGQPQHFGDGTRLSIL.

The J gene is TRBJ2-7, the V gene TRBV10-3, with TRBD2 as a possible D gene (5 bases). The CDR3 has 13 residues. Germline V gene data show CDR1 as ENHRY and CDR2 as SYGVKD. The V end was cut by 5 bases, the J end by 5 bases, with 13 bases between. Here the CDR3 DNA reads TGTGCCATCAGTACGGACTTACTGGACGAGCAGTACTTC. This codes for CAISTDLLDEQYF.

This clonotype has ten or more counts. The chain combines TRBV12-3 or TRBV12-4 with TRBJ1-5; D not resolved. Trimming took 2 bases from V and 2 from J, leaving 16 bases between them. This CDR3 has 17 amino acids. The CDR3 DNA follows: TGTGCCAGCAGTTTAATGGCAGGTCTTTACGGCAATCAGCCCCAGCATTTT. Its protein is CASSLMAGLYGNQPQHF.

V is TRBV20-1 and J is TRBJ2-3; D assignment may be TRBD1 or TRBD2 (5 bases each). Per germline, CDR1 DFQATT and CDR2 SNEGSKA (reference sequence). The CDR3 spans 12 residues. This chain's CDR3 is CSVHRGADTQYF. In DNA, the CDR3 is TGCAGCGTCCACCGAGGGGCAGATACGCAGTATTTT.

At least ten counts were recorded for this clonotype. The chain links TRBV6-9 to TRBJ1-5, with D hard to call. This CDR3 comprises 17 residues. V was clipped by 0 bases and J by 5 bases, with 17 bases between them. Germline V CDR1 and CDR2: MNHGY, SVAAGI. The CDR3 DNA reads TGTGCCAGCAGTTATTCAGCCTTACGGTCTCGGGATCAGCCCCAGCATTTT. Its protein product is CASSYSALRSRDQPQHF.

The CDR3 nucleotides read TGTGCCACCAGGGGGCCCGGGGACAACACTGAAGCTTTCTTT. Translating gives CATRGPGDNTEAFF. The chain couples TRBV24-1 to TRBJ1-1; a weak D match, TRBD1 (5 bases). Trimming removed 7 bases from V and 2 bases from J, with 13 bases in between. The CDR3 is made up of 14 amino acids. Germline V gene lookup returns CDR1 KGHDR and CDR2 SFDVKD.

In this sample, this clonotype turned up a few times. This chain joins TRBV5-4 and TRBJ1-1, with 8 bases aligning to TRBD1. The V gene end was trimmed by 3 bases and the J gene end by 6 bases; junction bases not matched to a gene: 7. The CDR3 is made up of 14 amino acids. Germline V gene lookup returns CDR1 SGHNT and CDR2 YYREEE (reference sequence). The CDR3 reads CASSWTDRGAEAFF. CDR3 sequence (DNA): TGTGCCAGCAGCTGGACAGACAGGGGCGCTGAAGCTTTCTTT.

This clonotype was seen repeatedly, ten times or more. The chain couples TRBV9 to TRBJ2-3; no clear D gene. CDR3 length: 19 residues. The ends were cut back, 4 bases at V and 2 bases at J, with 26 bases in the middle. From germline, CDR1 is SGDLS and CDR2 YYNGEE. The CDR3: CASSPSPIPLGAPTDTQYF. DNA for the CDR3: TGTGCCAGCAGCCCCAGTCCCATACCCCTCGGTGCGCCCACAGATACGCAGTATTTT.

In this sample, this clonotype turned up a few times. The chain has TRBV4-1 and TRBJ2-2; 8 bases match TRBD2. The CDR3 has 17 amino acids. Trimming cost V 0 bases and J 4 bases; bases outside gene matches: 7. Per the germline V gene, CDR1 is MGHRA and CDR2 is YSYEKL. This CDR3 is CASSQDRELAGTGELFF. The CDR3 DNA sequence: TGCGCCAGCAGCCAAGATAGAGAGCTAGCGGGCACCGGGGAGCTGTTTTTT.

This clonotype has a count of ten or more. The chain joins TRBV20-1 to TRBJ1-2; D remains unclear. V dropped 1 base and J dropped 6 bases, with 15 bases sitting between them. The CDR3 spans 14 residues. Germline CDR1 reads DFQATT; CDR2 reads SNEGSKA (reference sequence). The CDR3 loop is CSARAGSVSDGYTF. The CDR3 region has the DNA TGCAGTGCTAGAGCTGGATCGGTCAGCGATGGCTACACCTTC.

This clonotype was counted only a few times. In DNA form, the CDR3 reads TGTGCCAGCTCAATTCCCAACACTGAAGCTTTCTTT. This sequence encodes CASSIPNTEAFF. The V gene is TRBV18, the J gene TRBJ1-1, with D unresolved. There are 12 residues in the CDR3. V lost 5 bases to trimming and J lost 2 bases, with 6 bases between them. CDR1 and CDR2 (germline): KGHSH, LQKENI.

This clonotype was detected a few times. V and J are TRBV20-1 and TRBJ1-4; tentative D call: TRBD1 (5 bases). The CDR3 loop spans 14 amino acids. The germline V gene has CDR1 DFQATT and CDR2 SNEGSKA (reference sequence). V was clipped by 1 base and J by 6 bases, with 12 bases between them. DNA for the CDR3: TGCAGTGCTAGAGTGGGGGGAGTCGATGAAAAACTGTTTTTT. Its protein product is CSARVGGVDEKLFF.

The V and J genes are TRBV6-5 and TRBJ1-4; D is possibly TRBD1 (5 bases). The CDR3 length is 14 residues. Germline V gene lookup returns CDR1 MNHEY and CDR2 SVGAGI. V was trimmed by 6 bases and J by 8 bases, leaving 16 bases between them. CDR3 nucleotides: TGTGCCAGCAGCTCGGACACCCTTGGAGAAAAACTGTTTTTT. It encodes CASSSDTLGEKLFF.